The rows below give T cell receptor beta chains drawn from one sample of a study of T cell responses to AZD1222 COVID-19 vaccine. Only in-frame clones appear in the TCRdb table, and some are missing; sequencing was by immunoSEQ multiplex PCR. The table has about 160,000 clones, about 88% seen once; the top ten hold more than 5.5%. The sample in question was peripheral blood, obtained on day 0 of AZD1222 vaccination. These receptors originate from an adult in good health. Both conserved end residues are part of each CDR3.

CASSQERTGGKDNEQFF	17	TRBV4-3	TRBJ2-1
CASTQRGLGVHF	12	TRBV19	TRBJ1-5
CASSSRQVDGYTF	13	TRBV13	TRBJ1-2
CASSPGTSGSDEQFF	15	TRBV6-2/TRBV6-3	TRBJ2-1
CATSREGGTKHGYTF	15	TRBV15	TRBJ1-2
CASRPGLGGGEQYF	14	TRBV28	TRBJ2-7
CASSVEGAGGYTF	13	TRBV9	TRBJ1-2
CASSVSGFGNTIYF	14	TRBV9	TRBJ1-3
CASSYSGTRDEQYF	14	TRBV6-5	TRBJ2-7
CASSRTLTGLAEDTQYF	17	TRBV3-1/TRBV3-2	TRBJ2-3
CASSFSGVDEQFF	13	TRBV11-3	TRBJ2-1
CASSQEGGQDYGYTF	15	TRBV4-3	TRBJ1-2
CATGIGGSEKLFF	13	TRBV2	TRBJ1-4
CASSPIQGRGHTDTQYF	17	TRBV11-2	TRBJ2-3
CASTLEGWQRSSYEQYF	17	TRBV2	TRBJ2-7
CSAGNTEAFF	10	TRBV29-1	TRBJ1-1
CASSQVALADNEQFF	15	TRBV3-1/TRBV3-2	TRBJ2-1
CSAQGQGTEAFF	12	TRBV29-1	TRBJ1-1